This T cell receptor (beta chain) was recovered during a study of shared clonotypes between healthy human individuals (dated by TCRdb to 2018 to 2021). Some background on the complete study: The cohort included three men and two women between 18 and 49 years of age. For each donor, CD4 naive and CD4 memory were each given three plates, CD8 naive was given two plates, and CD8 memory was given one plate. Leukapheresis yielded between about 0.94 and 9 billion PBMCs per donor. Libraries were prepared and TCR repertoires were sequenced by different laboratories using diverse techniques, in order to increase sequencing depth and limit assay-specific biases. To estimate repertoire size and how much clonotype sharing occurs between individuals, the study deeply sequenced the blood TCR repertoires of about five healthy adults.

The donors were healthy, HIV-negative adults with no recently reported acute infections or vaccinations. Every donor was a Caucasian adult living in Nashville, Tennessee, USA. CD4+ T cells were enriched by magnetic negative selection, after which naive cells were positively selected on CD45RA and the negative fraction was taken as the memory subset. After blood collection by leukapheresis, PBMCs were isolated using Ficoll-Histopaque density gradient centrifugation and then cryopreserved in the vapor phase of liquid nitrogen. Analytical flow cytometry was used to check the purity and quantity of each magnetically sorted T cell population. Each sorted fraction had its genomic DNA isolated and then quantified by UV absorbance on a Nanodrop 2000c. Overall study results and their limits: Compared with non-shared clonotypes, clonotypes shared by all four sorted-subset donors had higher generation probabilities. Estimated clonotype richness was generally larger for naive than for memory subsets. Because the study included a small number of donors, the genetic and exposure-history diversity represented was limited. Pairwise subsampling led to the expectation that sequencing depth would affect the degree of clonotype sharing among donors. Across four donors, approximately 5% of naive CD4, 3% to 3.5% of naive CD8, 2% to 2.5% of memory CD4, and over 0.35% of memory CD8 clonotypes were shared. Rarefaction of sorted-subset datasets indicated incomplete sequencing despite the large sequencing depth. Sampling was restricted to blood, and TCR repertoires in tissue are likely to differ from TCR repertoires in blood.

CDR1 and CDR2, per the germline V gene, are MDHEN and SYDVKM. Including the terminal cysteine and phenylalanine, the CDR3 comprises 13 residues. Only the CDR3 DNA stays, 39 bases, in frame from base 1. At the junction V is shortened by 2 bases and J by 10 bases, with 12 bases in between. With regard to this clone: No cognate antigen has been identified for it. The input lacks base qualities; no much larger clone sits a single base away.

TCR CDR3 regions were amplified from genomic DNA by multiplex PCR using the deep immunoSEQ assay. Genomic DNA extracted from each cell subset was distributed evenly over all wells of several immunoSEQ 96-well plates, and each plate served as one replicate. Each replicate PCR for sorted subsets received about 200 ng genomic DNA, equal to roughly 30,000 T cell genomes. Purified libraries were quantified with a Qubit 3.0 fluorometer, sized on a Bioanalyzer 2100, and re-quantified with the KAPA Library Quantification kit. A separate single-read 150-cycle Illumina NextSeq 550 flow cell was used to sequence each immunoSEQ 96-well plate. The study's own analysis went as follows. Because the immunoSEQ output included only junctional sequences and no quality scores, the filtering could not be the same as the filtering used for full-length reads. To assign V/J genes and CDR3, sequences were annotated against IMGT germline references using PyIR, a Python wrapper for IgBLAST v1.9. Reads with weak V/J assignments (E-value above 1e-6), missing CDR3, stop codons, out-of-frame junctions, or ambiguous translated residues were removed. V3J clonotypes were defined by identical inferred V gene, J gene, and CDR3 amino acid sequence. Percentage overlap between repertoires was computed as shared unique clonotypes divided by the size of the smaller repertoire. RTK rarefaction, the Chao1 estimator, and Recon v2.1 estimates of unobserved clonotypes were used to assess repertoire richness. OLGA was used to compute generation probabilities for all TCRbeta clonotypes that the gDNA method yielded from a handful of donors. In TCRdb, the immuneACCESS table is reduced to in-frame sequences with V and J assigned. These tables do not hold every clone; where another copy was compared, an unresolved V gene accounts for under half, and the others remain unexplained. That table furnishes V, J and clone size, whereas the DNA furnished D and trimming. The sample yields some 1.1 million clones; approximately 77% were counted once. Together, the top ten hold 0.89% of the sample.

The receptor comes from a man aged 18 to 30 in good health. Some clones in this sample may be carry-over from other donors' samples. Recombination joined TRBV28 with TRBJ2-1; no D gene is confidently identified. Sample: memory CD4+ T cells from PBMCs. The cell subset or site label corresponds to: CD45RA-negative fraction. CDR3 loop: CASSLGTIGEQFF. The DNA reads TGTGCCAGCAGTTTAGGCACTATTGGGGAGCAGTTCTTC. Supplemented by the reference TRBV28 and TRBJ2-1 proteins around the CDR3, the complete variable domain is DVKVTQSSRYLVKRTGEKVFLECVQDMDHENMFWYRQDPGLGLRLIYFSYDVKMKEKGDIPEGYSVSREKKERFSLILESASTNQTSMYLCASSLGTIGEQFFGPGTRLTVL.